The 15 T cell receptor beta chains below were found in one sample sequenced in a study of T cells in localized non-small cell lung cancer. Profiled with immunoSEQ multiplex PCR; TCRdb holds only in-frame clones, not every one. The table shows under 55,000 clones, with about 91% occurring only once. The sample was PBMCs, taken before any cancer treatment. The source of these receptors is a woman aged 35 to 75 with stage II lung adenocarcinoma.

The CDR3 protein is CASSPPRGQGGETQYF. CDR3 DNA sequence: TGTGCCAGCAGTCCGCCCAGGGGTCAAGGTGGGGAGACCCAGTACTTC. This chain uses TRBV6-6 with TRBJ2-5; possible D gene TRBD1, 6 bases. Trimming took off 5 bases at V and 5 bases at J, with 21 bases between the two ends. CDR1 is MNHNY and CDR2 is SVGAGI in the germline V gene (reference sequence). This CDR3 is built from 16 residues.

V is TRBV7-9 and J is TRBJ1-2; D not resolved. Per the germline V gene, CDR1 is SEHNR and CDR2 is FQNEAQ (reference sequence). This CDR3 is built from 11 residues. The V end was cut by 2 bases, the J end by 8 bases, with 6 bases between. CDR3 region: CASSLQGGYTF. The CDR3 region has the DNA TGTGCCAGCAGCTTACAAGGCGGCTACACCTTC.

In its sample, this clone was seen once. The genes are TRBV18 and TRBJ1-4; possibly TRBD1 for D (5 bases). Trimming took 6 bases from V and 7 from J, leaving 18 bases between them. Germline V CDR1 and CDR2: KGHSH, LQKENI. CDR3 length: 15 amino acids. The CDR3 DNA reads TGTGCCAGCTCGACATCAACGGGGGGGGTTGAAAAACTGTTTTTT. This codes for CASSTSTGGVEKLFF.

The chain links TRBV9 to TRBJ1-2, with D unresolved. Trimming shortened V by 0 bases and J by 8 bases, and 11 bases separated the two germline ends. CDR1 and CDR2 (germline): SGDLS, YYNGEE. CDR3 size: 13 residues. The CDR3 loop reads CASSVEGKSGYTF. The CDR3 nucleotides are TGTGCCAGCAGCGTAGAGGGAAAGAGCGGCTACACCTTC.

V usage is TRBV28 and J usage is TRBJ2-3, with TRBD2 matching over 9 bases. The V and J ends lost 7 bases and 3 bases, in that order; junction bases with no gene match: 8. The length of the CDR3 is 15 residues. Germline CDR1 reads MDHEN; CDR2 reads SYDVKM. CDR3 residues: CASTSWAGGTDTQYF. The CDR3 DNA follows: TGTGCCAGCACCTCGTGGGCGGGAGGGACAGATACGCAGTATTTT. The variable domain in full, completed from reference TRBV28 and TRBJ2-3, reads DVKVTQSSRYLVKRTGEKVFLECVQDMDHENMFWYRQDPGLGLRLIYFSYDVKMKEKGDIPEGYSVSREKKERFSLILESASTNQTSMYLCASTSWAGGTDTQYFGPGTRLTVL.

The chain recombines TRBV6-5 with TRBJ2-3, with TRBD2 matching 7 bases. V trimming: 2 bases; J trimming: 2 bases; junction bases outside the gene matches: 7. The CDR3 contains 16 residues. Germline V gene data show CDR1 as MNHEY and CDR2 as SVGAGI. The CDR3 loop is CASSYGLVGTTDTQYF. The DNA for the CDR3 is TGTGCCAGCAGTTACGGACTAGTAGGGACCACAGATACGCAGTATTTT.

This clone was counted once. The J gene is TRBJ2-5, the V gene TRBV7-8; D possibly corresponds to TRBD1 (6 bases). The CDR3 spans 20 residues. V dropped 5 bases and J dropped 0 bases, with 28 bases sitting between them. CDR1 is SGHVS and CDR2 is FQNEAQ in the germline V gene. The CDR3: CASSPRRVPGVGRHQETQYF. The CDR3 DNA reads as TGTGCCAGCAGCCCTAGAAGAGTGCCAGGGGTCGGTAGGCACCAAGAGACCCAGTACTTC.

This clone was seen a single time. The CDR3 reads CASSSSYEQYF. In nucleotides, the CDR3 is TGTGCCAGCAGTTCCTCCTACGAGCAGTACTTC. The V call is TRBV27, the J call TRBJ2-7; no firm D call. Trimming removed 4 bases at V and 0 bases at J, with 1 base between. The CDR3 has 11 amino acids. Per the germline V gene, CDR1 is MNHEY and CDR2 is SMNVEV (reference sequence).

The CDR3 loop reads CATSSRTGISYEQYF. CDR3 DNA sequence: TGTGCCACCAGCTCCCGGACAGGGATATCCTACGAGCAGTACTTC. The J gene is TRBJ2-7, the V gene TRBV15; 8 bases line up with TRBD1. V lost 5 bases to trimming and J lost 1 base; unmatched junction nucleotides: 7. This CDR3 has 15 amino acids. The germline gives CDR1 LNHNV, CDR2 YYDKDF (reference sequence).

The genes are TRBV7-9 and TRBJ1-4, with D unresolved. V gave up 3 bases and J gave up 6 bases, with 11 bases separating them. The CDR3 sequence is 14 residues long. The germline V gene has CDR1 SEHNR and CDR2 FQNEAQ (reference sequence). The CDR3 sequence is CASSFYTSDEKLFF. The CDR3 DNA is TGTGCCAGCAGCTTTTATACGTCGGATGAAAAACTGTTTTTT.

The chain carries TRBV28 and TRBJ2-2; D might be TRBD1 or TRBD2, each matching 6 bases. The V end was cut by 5 bases, the J end by 4 bases, with 17 bases between. The CDR3 covers 16 residues. Germline V gives CDR1 MDHEN, CDR2 SYDVKM. The CDR3 here is CASSRLGGAITGELFF. The CDR3 coding sequence is TGTGCCAGCAGTCGTCTGGGGGGCGCGATCACCGGGGAGCTGTTTTTT.

This chain connects TRBV15 to TRBJ2-2; 9 nucleotides align to TRBD1. J gave up 4 bases and V 5 bases, and 8 bases lay outside the gene matches. CDR3 length equals 16 residues. In germline, CDR1 is LNHNV, CDR2 YYDKDF (reference sequence). This chain's CDR3 is CATSGGQGLATGELFF. CDR3 bases: TGTGCCACCAGCGGAGGACAGGGGCTTGCCACCGGGGAGCTGTTTTTT.

V usage is TRBV10-1 and J usage is TRBJ1-1, with 9 bases matching TRBD1. Germline CDR1 and CDR2: WNHNN and SYGVQD (reference sequence). The length of the CDR3 is 15 residues. The J segment lost 6 bases and the V segment lost 3 bases, leaving 8 bases of the junction unmatched. As DNA, the CDR3 is TGCGCCAGCAGTGACCCGACAGGGGGAATCGCTGAAGCTTTCTTT. It yields the protein CASSDPTGGIAEAFF.

The J gene is TRBJ1-5, the V gene TRBV7-8; D remains unclear. Germline CDR1 SGHVS, CDR2 FQNEAQ. Trimming stripped 7 bases from V and 1 base from J, with 14 bases between. CDR3 length: 15 amino acids. The CDR3 nucleotides are TGTGCCAGCACCACAGACGGACGAAGCAATCAGCCCCAGCATTTT. This gives the protein CASTTDGRSNQPQHF.

CDR3 DNA: TGTGCCAGCAGCCCCCCCGGGGGGTCCTACAATGAGCAGTTCTTC. Its protein product is CASSPPGGSYNEQFF. The chain links TRBV2 to TRBJ2-1, with 7 bases matching TRBD2. The CDR3 extends over 15 amino acids. Germline assignment: CDR1 SNHLY and CDR2 FYNNEI. Losses at the gene ends were 6 bases for V and 1 base for J; bases not matched to a gene: 6.